This T cell receptor beta chain was retrieved from a study of blood T cell repertoires in COVID-19. As for the study in general: Some COVID-19 samples were acute and others convalescent; all came from the United States, Italy and Spain.

Method: immunoSEQ multiplex PCR; TCRdb's copy keeps in-frame clones and lacks some. The repertoire consists of about 74,000 clones, with around 93% occurring once and the leading ten covering roughly 5%. This CDR3 contains 16 residues. Trimming cost V 0 bases and J 4 bases; bases outside gene matches: 4. Looked up from germline, CDR1 is SGHRS and CDR2 is YFSETQ. The V gene is TRBV5-1, the J gene TRBJ2-7; 13 nucleotides line up with TRBD2. Sequenced input: peripheral blood. This sequence originates from a woman in her sixties with active COVID-19. DNA of the CDR3: TGCGCCAGCAGCTTGGGGGGGACTAGCGGGATTTACGAGCAGTACTTC. Protein sequence: CASSLGGTSGIYEQYF.